What follows are 23 T cell receptor beta chains derived from one specimen sequenced in a study of radiotherapy plus CTLA-4 blockade in lung cancer. Some clones are missing from TCRdb's copy, which holds only in-frame ones; the method was immunoSEQ multiplex PCR. The sample has nearly 15,000 clones; under 75% are singletons. Sample: peripheral blood, taken from a patient treated with radiotherapy plus ipilimumab. The receptors shown here come from a human donor with non-small cell lung cancer whose response to radiotherapy plus ipilimumab could not be evaluated.

V gene TRBV30 combines with J gene TRBJ1-2; D unresolved. The CDR3 consists of 13 residues. Trimming left V 1 base short and J 2 bases short, with 8 bases between. The germline CDR1 and CDR2 sequences are GTSNPN and SVGIG (reference sequence). DNA for the CDR3: TGTGCCTGGAGTGGACTGCGGAACTATGGCTACACCTTC. Its translation is CAWSGLRNYGYTF.

Relative to its sample, this clone is medium-sized. The junction differs from germline at one of its ends, possibly a read error. The sample carries other DNA sequences with the same CDR3. The chain couples TRBV5-5 to TRBJ1-3, with 10 bases that match TRBD1. Germline values: CDR1 SGHKS, CDR2 YYEKEE (reference sequence). The CDR3 runs to 17 residues. The CDR3 DNA reads TGCGCCAGCAGCCAAAGGACAGGGGGTAGAGCTGGAAACACCATATATTTT. It yields the protein CASSQRTGGRAGNTIYF.

The V and J genes are TRBV2 and TRBJ1-3; 8 bases agree with TRBD1. Germline V gives CDR1 SNHLY, CDR2 FYNNEI. V lost 7 bases and J lost 0; bases outside the gene matches: 14. The CDR3 has 18 amino acids. Here the CDR3 reads CASTRTAFTGGSGNTIYF. CDR3 DNA: TGTGCCAGCACCAGAACCGCATTTACAGGGGGCTCTGGAAACACCATATATTTT.

V gene TRBV19 combines with J gene TRBJ1-2; weak D call: TRBD1 (5 bases). From germline, CDR1 is LNHDA and CDR2 SQIVND (reference sequence). With 4 bases removed from V and 4 bases from J, the gap between germline ends came to 19 bases. The CDR3 has 16 residues. This CDR3 reads CASSTPGGQGSYGYTF. The CDR3 DNA sequence: TGTGCCAGTAGTACGCCGGGAGGGCAGGGAAGCTATGGCTACACCTTC. Full variable domain (remainder filled in from reference TRBV19 and TRBJ1-2): DGGITQSPKYLFRKEGQNVTLSCEQNLNHDAMYWYRQDPGQGLRLIYYSQIVNDFQKGDIAEGYSVSREKKESFPLTVTSAQKNPTAFYLCASSTPGGQGSYGYTFGSGTRLTVV.

This clone was counted between two and nine times. The rearrangement uses TRBV7-6 and TRBJ1-1; a possible D gene is TRBD1 (5 bases). V lost 2 bases to trimming and J lost 3 bases, with 7 bases between them. There are 13 residues in the CDR3. Germline loops: CDR1 SGHVS, CDR2 FNYEAQ. The CDR3 region has the DNA TGTGCCAGCAGCTTACAGGGTTACACTGAAGCTTTCTTT. Translated: CASSLQGYTEAFF.

The V call is TRBV5-8, the J call TRBJ1-5; 10 nucleotides line up with TRBD1. The CDR3 spans 15 residues. J gave up 6 bases and V 0 bases, and 3 bases lay outside the gene matches. Germline CDR1 is SGHTS and CDR2 is YDEGEE. The CDR3 DNA is TGTGCCAGCAGCTTGGAGGACAGGGGGAGTCAGCCCCAGCATTTT. It codes for CASSLEDRGSQPQHF.

Details on this clone: Other nucleotide sequences in the sample specify the same CDR3. V usage is TRBV27 and J usage is TRBJ1-1; TRBD1 matches 10 bases. V shed 5 bases and J 5 bases; nucleotides not matched to a gene: 8. The germline V gene has CDR1 MNHEY and CDR2 SMNVEV (reference sequence). The length of the CDR3 is 15 residues. CDR3 loop: CASSPPGQGITEAFF. The DNA for the CDR3 is TGTGCCAGCAGTCCTCCGGGACAGGGGATAACTGAAGCTTTCTTT.

V gene TRBV5-1 combines with J gene TRBJ2-1, with TRBD2 matching over 12 bases. There are 17 residues in the CDR3. Germline CDR1 SGHRS, CDR2 YFSETQ. The V gene end was trimmed by 3 bases and the J gene end by 2 bases; junction bases not matched to a gene: 6. The DNA for the CDR3 is TGCGCCAGCAGCTCGTCTACTAGCGGGGGGACCTACAATGAGCAGTTCTTC. Protein: CASSSSTSGGTYNEQFF.

The chain couples TRBV19 to TRBJ2-2; 7 nucleotides align to TRBD1. The CDR3 spans 15 residues. Germline V lookup: CDR1 LNHDA, CDR2 SQIVND (reference sequence). V dropped 4 bases and J dropped 0; count of bases not matched to a gene: 2. In nucleotides, the CDR3 is TGTGCCAGTAGTAGACAGGGTTCGAACACCGGGGAGCTGTTTTTT. Translating it yields CASSRQGSNTGELFF.

By share, this clone counts as medium-sized (0.01 to 0.1%). The rearrangement links TRBV19 to TRBJ1-4, with no clear D. Germline CDR1 reads LNHDA; CDR2 reads SQIVND (reference sequence). Deletions cut 3 bases from V and 8 bases from J, with 7 bases between. This CDR3 region has 12 residues. The CDR3 sequence: CASSILEEKLFF. The CDR3, as DNA: TGTGCCAGTAGTATTTTGGAGGAAAAACTGTTTTTT.

As regards this clone: The missing conserved phenylalanine or tryptophan at the end of this CDR3 makes a read error likely. Because the CDR3's place on the DNA is in doubt, the DNA is left out and the CDR3 is given as listed by TCRdb. The gene calls are TRBV27 and TRBJ1-1; TRBD1, the D gene given by the table, was not confirmed from the DNA. Germline CDR1 is MNHEY and CDR2 is SMNVEV (reference sequence). Both ends counted, the CDR3 spans 14 residues. CDR3 amino acids: CASAWRLGDTEALV.

This clone was observed a handful of times. The gene calls are TRBV6-6 and TRBJ2-1, with D maybe TRBD1 (6 bases). With 6 bases removed from V and 4 bases from J, the gap between germline ends came to 7 bases. The CDR3 extends over 12 amino acids. Germline CDR1 reads MNHNY; CDR2 reads SVGAGI (reference sequence). The CDR3 sequence is CASSQGYNEQFF. DNA for the CDR3: TGTGCCAGCAGCCAGGGGTACAATGAGCAGTTCTTC.

The V call is TRBV7-9, the J call TRBJ2-1, with 7 nucleotides matching TRBD2. Germline assignment: CDR1 SEHNR and CDR2 FQNEAQ (reference sequence). The junction had 5 bases not matched to a gene; V was cut back by 5 bases and J by 4 bases. The CDR3 length is 14 residues. The CDR3 region is CASSPGTTYNEQFF. The CDR3 DNA sequence: TGTGCCAGCAGCCCCGGGACTACTTACAATGAGCAGTTCTTC.

V and J are TRBV19 and TRBJ1-2; 10 bases fit TRBD1. The length of the CDR3 is 15 residues. V trimming: 4 bases; J trimming: 6 bases; junction bases outside the gene matches: 8. Germline loops: CDR1 LNHDA, CDR2 SQIVND (reference sequence). The CDR3 DNA is TGTGCCAGTAGTAGAACTAGACAGGGGGCGGATGGCTACACCTTC. It translates to CASSRTRQGADGYTF.

The chain has TRBV19 and TRBJ2-1; TRBD2 matches at 11 bases. Trimming at V came to 3 bases and at J to 5 bases, leaving 3 bases not matched to a gene. The CDR3 runs to 15 residues. The V gene's germline CDR1 is LNHDA and CDR2 SQIVND (reference sequence). This CDR3 is CASSILAGGDNEQFF. CDR3 in DNA: TGTGCCAGTAGTATCCTAGCGGGGGGTGACAATGAGCAGTTCTTC.

The chain has TRBV5-1 and TRBJ2-1, with a tentative D call TRBD2 (7 bases). Germline V gives CDR1 SGHRS, CDR2 YFSETQ. The germline V and J ends were trimmed by 0 bases and 4 bases, with 11 bases remaining between them. The CDR3 runs 15 residues. CDR3 sequence reads: CASSLEAGAYNEQFF. CDR3 in DNA: TGCGCCAGCAGCTTGGAGGCGGGGGCGTACAATGAGCAGTTCTTC.

This clone has a single count. The chain combines TRBV6-5 with TRBJ2-1; possibly TRBD1 for D (5 bases). Trimming removed 6 bases from V and 9 bases from J, with 21 bases in between. This CDR3 has 15 amino acids. Germline CDR1 and CDR2: MNHEY and SVGAGI. The CDR3 region has the DNA TGTGCCAGCAGCGTAAATGGGGCCCAGGCAGGTGAGCAGTTCTTC. This encodes CASSVNGAQAGEQFF.

The chain links TRBV4-3 to TRBJ1-4; D is perhaps TRBD1 (6 bases). V dropped 1 base and J dropped 7 bases, with 13 bases sitting between them. Germline V gives CDR1 LGHNA, CDR2 YSLEER. This CDR3 contains 15 residues. DNA for the CDR3: TGCGCCAGCAGCCAAGCAAACAGGGTCGGTGAAAAACTGTTTTTT. It is translated as CASSQANRVGEKLFF.

This chain uses TRBV6-1 with TRBJ1-1; D perhaps matches TRBD1 (6 bases). This CDR3 has 12 amino acids. The V and J ends lost 6 bases and 6 bases respectively, with 11 bases between them. Germline V CDR1 and CDR2: MNHNS, SASEGT. CDR3: CASRGAASEAFF. Here the CDR3 DNA reads TGTGCCAGCAGGGGGGCTGCTTCTGAAGCTTTCTTT.

The chain is built from TRBV11-2 and TRBJ2-7; D possibly corresponds to TRBD2 (6 bases). The CDR3 has 14 residues. Trimming took 0 bases from V and 4 from J, leaving 10 bases between them. The germline CDR1 and CDR2 sequences are SGHAT and FQNNGV. CDR3: CASSLERGLYEQYV. Written as DNA, the CDR3 is TGTGCCAGCAGCTTAGAAAGGGGACTTTACGAGCAGTACGTC.

The V call is TRBV6-5, the J call TRBJ1-1; D is unclear. The CDR3 runs to 14 residues. The germline V gene encodes CDR1 MNHEY and CDR2 SVGAGI. V was clipped by 0 bases and J by 4 bases, with 9 bases between them. The DNA for the CDR3 is TGTGCCAGCAGTTACTCGAAGGAGTCCACTGAAGCTTTCTTT. Protein: CASSYSKESTEAFF.

This chain joins TRBV6-5 and TRBJ1-6; 9 nucleotides align to TRBD1. Germline CDR1 and CDR2: MNHEY and SVGAGI. The V segment lost 6 bases and the J segment 13 bases; nucleotides outside the gene matches: 13. This CDR3 has 15 residues. The CDR3 reads CASSRPDRGPSPLHF. As DNA, the CDR3 is TGTGCCAGCAGCCGCCCGGACAGGGGACCCTCGCCCCTCCACTTT.

J is TRBJ2-1 and V is TRBV27; 7 bases match TRBD2. J gave up 8 bases and V 8 bases, and 18 bases lay outside the gene matches. In germline, CDR1 is MNHEY, CDR2 SMNVEV (reference sequence). The CDR3 has 16 residues. The CDR3 region has the DNA TGTGCCAGCTGGGGGGGACGGCGCGGACGGGGGGATGAGCAGTTCTTC. This gives the protein CASWGGRRGRGDEQFF.